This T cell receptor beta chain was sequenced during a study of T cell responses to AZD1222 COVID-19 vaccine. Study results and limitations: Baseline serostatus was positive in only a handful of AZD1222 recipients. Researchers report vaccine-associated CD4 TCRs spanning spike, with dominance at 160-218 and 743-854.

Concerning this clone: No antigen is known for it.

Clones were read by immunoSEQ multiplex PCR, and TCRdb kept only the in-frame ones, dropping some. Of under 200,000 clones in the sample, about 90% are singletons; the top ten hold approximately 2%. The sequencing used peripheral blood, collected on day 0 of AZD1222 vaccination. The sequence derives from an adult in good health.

The CDR3 DNA sequence: TGCGCCAGCAGCCCCGGGACAGCGCAGAATGAAAAACTGTTTTTT. This gives the protein CASSPGTAQNEKLFF. The V call is TRBV4-3, the J call TRBJ1-4; 7 bases are a match to TRBD1. The CDR3 extends over 15 amino acids. J was trimmed by 5 bases and V by 4 bases; bases with no gene match: 7. In germline, CDR1 is LGHNA, CDR2 YSLEER.